The clone carrying this TCR beta chain was recorded at least ten times. Its antigen is undetermined. These data come from a study of T-cell reconstitution after alpha-beta-depleted transplantation in children. Study conclusions and caveats: The origin of alpha-beta T cells about two months after transplant was reportedly several hundred expanded graft clones.

Unique molecular identifiers tagged the TCRbeta library. TCRdb ran MiXCR on the PCR reads and lists one entry per CDR3 protein. The table lists about 230,000 distinct CDR3 sequences, under 13% of them singletons. The CDR3 contains 16 residues. V trimming: 1 base; J trimming: 4 bases; junction bases outside the gene matches: 7. The chain combines TRBV12-3 or TRBV12-4 with TRBJ2-5; 9 positions match TRBD1. The receptor was derived from a child less than two years old with acute myeloid leukemia, due to receive a stem cell transplant. Sequencing was performed on PBMCs, taken before TCRalphabeta/CD19-depleted stem cell transplant. The DNA of the CDR3 is TGTGCCAGCAGTTTAGTTATGGGACAGGGAAGAGAGACCCAGTACTTC. Protein product: CASSLVMGQGRETQYF.